The 9 T cell receptor beta chains below come from one sample, sequenced in a study of blood T cell repertoires in COVID-19. Clones were read by immunoSEQ multiplex PCR, and TCRdb kept only the in-frame ones, dropping some. The data contain some 150,000 clones, less than 90% of them seen just once; the ten biggest clones take up approximately 11%. The sequenced sample was peripheral blood. All receptors come from a woman aged 55-70 years with COVID-19, enrolled during active disease.

The gene calls are TRBV6-2 or TRBV6-3 and TRBJ1-2, with D possibly matching TRBD1 (6 bases). Trimming pared 2 bases from V and 2 bases from J, leaving 9 bases between. Germline values: CDR1 MNHEY, CDR2 SVGEGT. This CDR3 is built from 14 residues. This CDR3 reads CASSYVDRNYGYTF. DNA of the CDR3: TGTGCCAGCAGTTACGTGGACAGAAACTATGGCTACACCTTC.

V and J are TRBV27 and TRBJ2-1; 8 nucleotides align to TRBD2. V was pared by 7 bases and J by 7 bases, with 6 bases of the junction left unmatched. The germline CDR1 and CDR2 sequences are MNHEY and SMNVEV (reference sequence). The CDR3 has 13 residues. The CDR3 sequence: CASKRAGVNEQFF. The CDR3 DNA is TGTGCCAGCAAGAGAGCGGGAGTTAATGAGCAGTTCTTC.

V usage is TRBV6-5 and J usage is TRBJ2-7; 7 positions match TRBD1. V trimming: 7 bases; J trimming: 3 bases; junction bases outside the gene matches: 9. This CDR3 contains 14 residues. Germline lookup yields CDR1 MNHEY and CDR2 SVGAGI. The DNA of the CDR3 is TGTGCCAGCACCACCCCCCGGGACAGCTACGAGCAGTACTTC. Residues: CASTTPRDSYEQYF.

The rearrangement uses TRBV9 and TRBJ1-3; D is ambiguous. Germline V lookup: CDR1 SGDLS, CDR2 YYNGEE. This CDR3 has 15 amino acids. The V and J ends lost 0 bases and 3 bases respectively, with 10 bases between them. The CDR3 here is CASSVGSNFGNTIYF. The DNA for the CDR3 is TGTGCCAGCAGCGTAGGGTCTAACTTTGGAAACACCATATATTTT. The variable domain in full, completed from reference TRBV9 and TRBJ1-3, reads DSGVTQTPKHLITATGQRVTLRCSPRSGDLSVYWYQQSLDQGLQFLIQYYNGEERAKGNILERFSAQQFPDLHSELNLSSLELGDSALYFCASSVGSNFGNTIYFGEGSWLTVV.

The CDR3 sequence: CASQQGAGQPQHF. The CDR3 DNA sequence: TGTGCCAGCCAGCAGGGGGCCGGTCAGCCCCAGCATTTT. The chain recombines TRBV6-5 with TRBJ1-5; the match to TRBD1 covers 8 bases. V lost 8 bases and J lost 6; bases outside the gene matches: 6. The CDR3 covers 13 residues. The germline CDR1 and CDR2 sequences are MNHEY and SVGAGI.

This clone was observed once. This sequence joins TRBV3-1 (or the pseudogene TRBV3-2) and TRBJ1-2; 7 bases map to TRBD1. CDR3 length: 14 residues. Germline CDR1 LGHDT, CDR2 YNNKEL (reference sequence). V shed 9 bases and J 3 bases; nucleotides not matched to a gene: 10. The CDR3: CARPGRGPYYGYTF. CDR3 DNA sequence: TGTGCCAGGCCTGGTAGGGGGCCCTACTATGGCTACACCTTC.

As regards this clone: At the DNA level, this CDR3 is encoded by other sequences in the same sample as well. The chain links TRBV6-5 to TRBJ1-1; the D gene is possibly TRBD1 (5 bases). Germline-derived CDR1 and CDR2 are MNHEY and SVGAGI. CDR3 size: 13 residues. Trimming cost V 2 bases and J 3 bases, with 7 bases left between them. CDR3 DNA: TGTGCCAGCAGTTACGGGGGGGACACTGAAGCTTTCTTT. Its protein is CASSYGGDTEAFF.

The chain links TRBV19 to TRBJ2-4; D gene unclear. Per the germline V gene, CDR1 is LNHDA and CDR2 is SQIVND (reference sequence). The CDR3 is made up of 16 amino acids. Trimming removed 4 bases at V and 0 bases at J, with 13 bases between. The CDR3 region has the DNA TGTGCCAGTAGTAGGATGGCGGAGCTAGCCAAAAACATTCAGTACTTC. Its translation: CASSRMAELAKNIQYF.

V gene TRBV11-1 combines with J gene TRBJ2-7, with D possibly matching TRBD2 (6 bases). Per germline, CDR1 SGHAT and CDR2 FQDESV (reference sequence). The CDR3 is 14 residues long. V gave up 5 bases and J gave up 4 bases, with 15 bases separating them. CDR3 amino acids: CASSPLSGRYEQYF. In DNA form, the CDR3 reads TGTGCCAGCAGCCCGCTGAGCGGGCGTTACGAGCAGTACTTC. The full variable domain, its missing parts supplied by reference TRBV11-1 and TRBJ2-7, is EAEVAQSPRYKITEKSQAVAFWCDPISGHATLYWYRQILGQGPELLVQFQDESVVDDSQLPKDRFSAERLKGVDSTLKIQPAELGDSAMYLCASSPLSGRYEQYFGPGTRLTVT.